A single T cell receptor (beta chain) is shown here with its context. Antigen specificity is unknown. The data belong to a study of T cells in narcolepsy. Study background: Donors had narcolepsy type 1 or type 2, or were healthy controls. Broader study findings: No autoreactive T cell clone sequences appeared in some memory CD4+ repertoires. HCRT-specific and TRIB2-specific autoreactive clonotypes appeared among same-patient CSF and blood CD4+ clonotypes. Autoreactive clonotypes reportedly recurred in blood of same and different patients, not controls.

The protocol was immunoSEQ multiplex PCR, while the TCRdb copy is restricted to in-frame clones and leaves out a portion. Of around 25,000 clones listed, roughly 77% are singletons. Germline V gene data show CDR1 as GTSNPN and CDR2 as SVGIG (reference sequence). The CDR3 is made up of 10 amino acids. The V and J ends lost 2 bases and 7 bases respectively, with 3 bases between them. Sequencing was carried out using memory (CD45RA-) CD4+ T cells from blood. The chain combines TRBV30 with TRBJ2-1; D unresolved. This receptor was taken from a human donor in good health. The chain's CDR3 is CAWSWNEQFF. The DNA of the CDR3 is TGTGCCTGGAGTTGGAATGAGCAGTTCTTC.